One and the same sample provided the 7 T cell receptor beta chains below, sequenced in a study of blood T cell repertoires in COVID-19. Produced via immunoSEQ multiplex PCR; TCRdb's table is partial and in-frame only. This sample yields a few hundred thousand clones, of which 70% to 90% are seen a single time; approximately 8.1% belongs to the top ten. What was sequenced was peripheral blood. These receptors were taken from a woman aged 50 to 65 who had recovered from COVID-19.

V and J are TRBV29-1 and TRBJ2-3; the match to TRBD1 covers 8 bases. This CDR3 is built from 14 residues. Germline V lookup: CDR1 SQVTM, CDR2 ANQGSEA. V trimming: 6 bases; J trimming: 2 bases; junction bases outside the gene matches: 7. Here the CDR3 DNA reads TGCAGCGTCCCTCCGGGACAGGCCACAGATACGCAGTATTTT. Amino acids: CSVPPGQATDTQYF.

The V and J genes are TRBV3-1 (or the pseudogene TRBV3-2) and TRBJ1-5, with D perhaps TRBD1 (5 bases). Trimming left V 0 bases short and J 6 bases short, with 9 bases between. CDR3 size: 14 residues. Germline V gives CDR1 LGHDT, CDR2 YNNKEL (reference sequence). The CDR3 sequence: CASSQDRVAQPQHF. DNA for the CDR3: TGTGCCAGCAGCCAAGACAGGGTGGCTCAGCCCCAGCATTTT.

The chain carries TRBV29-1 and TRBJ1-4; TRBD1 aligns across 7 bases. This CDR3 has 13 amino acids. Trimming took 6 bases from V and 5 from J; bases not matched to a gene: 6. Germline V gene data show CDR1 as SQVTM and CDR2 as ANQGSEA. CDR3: CSVGTDPNEKLFF. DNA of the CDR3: TGCAGCGTGGGGACAGACCCCAATGAAAAACTGTTTTTT.

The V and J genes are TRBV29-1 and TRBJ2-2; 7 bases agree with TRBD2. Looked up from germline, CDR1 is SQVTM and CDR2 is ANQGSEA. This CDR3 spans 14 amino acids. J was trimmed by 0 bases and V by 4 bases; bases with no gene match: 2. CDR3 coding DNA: TGCAGCGTTGGGGGACTAACGAACACCGGGGAGCTGTTTTTT. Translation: CSVGGLTNTGELFF.

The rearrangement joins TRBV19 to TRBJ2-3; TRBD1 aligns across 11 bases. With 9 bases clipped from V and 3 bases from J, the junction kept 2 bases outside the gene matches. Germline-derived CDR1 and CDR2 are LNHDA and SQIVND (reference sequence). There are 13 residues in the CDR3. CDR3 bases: TGTGCCAGCGGACAGGGGGCGACAGATACGCAGTATTTT. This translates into CASGQGATDTQYF.

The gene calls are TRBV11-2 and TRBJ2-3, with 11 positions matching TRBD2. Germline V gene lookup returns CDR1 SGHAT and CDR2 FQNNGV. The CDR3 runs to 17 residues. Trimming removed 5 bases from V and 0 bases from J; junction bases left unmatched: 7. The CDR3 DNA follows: TGTGCCAGCAGCACGAGACTAGCGGGGTATAGCACAGATACGCAGTATTTT. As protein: CASSTRLAGYSTDTQYF.

CDR3 amino acids: CASSFGRGEKLFF. The CDR3, as DNA: TGTGCCAGCAGCTTCGGTAGGGGTGAAAAACTGTTTTTT. The chain uses TRBV7-2 and TRBJ1-4, with D tentatively TRBD1 (5 bases). Deletions cut 3 bases from V and 7 bases from J, with 9 bases between. CDR1 is SGHTA, CDR2 FQGNSA, per germline. The CDR3 covers 13 residues.